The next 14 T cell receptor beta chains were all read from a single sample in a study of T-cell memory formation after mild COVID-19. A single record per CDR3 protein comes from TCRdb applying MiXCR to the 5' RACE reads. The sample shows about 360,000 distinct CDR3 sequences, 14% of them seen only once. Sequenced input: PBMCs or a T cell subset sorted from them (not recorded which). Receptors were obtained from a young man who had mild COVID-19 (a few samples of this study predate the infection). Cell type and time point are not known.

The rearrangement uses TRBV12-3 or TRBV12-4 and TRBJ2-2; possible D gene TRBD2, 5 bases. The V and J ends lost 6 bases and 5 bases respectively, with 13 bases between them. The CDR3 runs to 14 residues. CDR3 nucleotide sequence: TGTGCCAGCAGCCATCGTGGGGAGACCGGGGAGCTGTTTTTT. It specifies CASSHRGETGELFF.

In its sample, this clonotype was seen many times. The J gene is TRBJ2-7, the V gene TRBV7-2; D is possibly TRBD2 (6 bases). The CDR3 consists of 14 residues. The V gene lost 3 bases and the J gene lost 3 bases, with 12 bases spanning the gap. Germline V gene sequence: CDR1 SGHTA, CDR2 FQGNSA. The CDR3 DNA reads TGTGCCAGCAGCTTTTTAGCGGTGGGCTACGAGCAGTACTTC. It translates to CASSFLAVGYEQYF.

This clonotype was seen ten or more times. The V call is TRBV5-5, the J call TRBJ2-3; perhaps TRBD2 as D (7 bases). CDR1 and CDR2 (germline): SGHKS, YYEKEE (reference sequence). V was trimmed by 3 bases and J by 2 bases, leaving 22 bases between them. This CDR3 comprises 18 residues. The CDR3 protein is CASSSTRWGGLFTDTQYF. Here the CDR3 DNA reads TGTGCCAGCAGCTCCACCCGGTGGGGGGGGCTCTTCACAGATACGCAGTATTTT.

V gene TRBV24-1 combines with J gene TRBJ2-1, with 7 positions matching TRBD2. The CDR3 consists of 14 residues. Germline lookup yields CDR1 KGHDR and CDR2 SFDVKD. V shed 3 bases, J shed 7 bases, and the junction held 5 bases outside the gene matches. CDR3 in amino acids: CATSDQPGLNEQFF. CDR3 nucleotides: TGTGCCACCAGTGATCAACCGGGACTAAATGAGCAGTTCTTC.

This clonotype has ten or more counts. CDR3 protein: CASSEGRHNYGYTF. DNA of the CDR3: TGCGCCAGCAGCGAGGGACGGCATAACTATGGCTACACCTTC. V is TRBV10-2 and J is TRBJ1-2; a weak D match, TRBD1 (5 bases). The CDR3 has 14 residues. Germline V CDR1 and CDR2: WSHSY, SAAADI. V was cut by 6 bases and J by 1 base, with 12 bases left in between.

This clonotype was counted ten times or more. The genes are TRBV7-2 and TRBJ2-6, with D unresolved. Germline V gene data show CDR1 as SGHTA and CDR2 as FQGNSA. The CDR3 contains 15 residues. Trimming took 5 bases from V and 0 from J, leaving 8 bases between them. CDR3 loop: CASSPTYSGANVLTF. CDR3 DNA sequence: TGTGCCAGCAGCCCGACCTACTCTGGGGCCAACGTCCTGACTTTC.

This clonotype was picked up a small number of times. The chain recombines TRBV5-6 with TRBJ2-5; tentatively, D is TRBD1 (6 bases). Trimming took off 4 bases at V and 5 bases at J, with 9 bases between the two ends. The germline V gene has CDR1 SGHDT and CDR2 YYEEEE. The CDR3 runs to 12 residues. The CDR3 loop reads CASSLGHETQYF. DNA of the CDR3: TGTGCCAGCAGCCTGGGACACGAGACCCAGTACTTC.

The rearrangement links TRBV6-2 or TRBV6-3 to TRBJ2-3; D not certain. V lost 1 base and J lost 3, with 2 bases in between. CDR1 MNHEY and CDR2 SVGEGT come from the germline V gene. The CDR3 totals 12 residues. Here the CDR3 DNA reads TGTGCCAGCAGTTACTGGACAGATACGCAGTATTTT. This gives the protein CASSYWTDTQYF.

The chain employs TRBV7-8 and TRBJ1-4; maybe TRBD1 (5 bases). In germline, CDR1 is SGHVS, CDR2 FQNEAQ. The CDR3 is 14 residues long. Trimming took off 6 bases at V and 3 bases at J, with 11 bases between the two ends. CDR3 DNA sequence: TGTGCCAGCAGACGGGGGGGTGCTAATGAAAAACTGTTTTTT. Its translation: CASRRGGANEKLFF.

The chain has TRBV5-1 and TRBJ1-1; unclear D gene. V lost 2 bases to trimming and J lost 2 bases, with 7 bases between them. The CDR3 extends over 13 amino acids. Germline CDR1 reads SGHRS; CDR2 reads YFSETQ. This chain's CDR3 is CASSLTSNTEAFF. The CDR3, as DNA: TGCGCCAGCAGCTTAACCAGTAACACTGAAGCTTTCTTT.

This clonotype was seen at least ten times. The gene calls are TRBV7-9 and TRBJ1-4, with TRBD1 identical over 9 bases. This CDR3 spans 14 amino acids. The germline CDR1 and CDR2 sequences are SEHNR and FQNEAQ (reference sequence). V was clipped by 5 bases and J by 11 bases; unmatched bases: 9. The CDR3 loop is CASSDRDRAGKLFF. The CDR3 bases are TGTGCCAGCAGCGACCGGGACAGGGCCGGGAAACTGTTTTTT.

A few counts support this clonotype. The CDR3 reads CASSWLSEGGYTF. In DNA form, the CDR3 reads TGTGCCAGCAGTTGGCTCTCGGAAGGTGGCTACACCTTC. The V gene is TRBV6-5, the J gene TRBJ1-2; D unresolved. The V end was cut by 4 bases, the J end by 7 bases, with 13 bases between. The CDR3 is made up of 13 amino acids. Germline loops: CDR1 MNHEY, CDR2 SVGAGI.

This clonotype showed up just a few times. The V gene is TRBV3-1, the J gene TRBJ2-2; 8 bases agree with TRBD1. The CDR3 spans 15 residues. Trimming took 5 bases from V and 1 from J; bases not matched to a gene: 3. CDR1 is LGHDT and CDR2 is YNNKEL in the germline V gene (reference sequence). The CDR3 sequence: CASSRQGLNTGELFF. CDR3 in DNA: TGTGCCAGCAGCAGACAGGGGTTGAACACCGGGGAGCTGTTTTTT.

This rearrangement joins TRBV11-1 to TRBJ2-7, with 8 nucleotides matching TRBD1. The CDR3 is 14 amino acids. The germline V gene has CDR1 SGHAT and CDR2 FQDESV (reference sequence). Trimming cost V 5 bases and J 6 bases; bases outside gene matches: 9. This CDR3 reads CASSPPSGGSEQYF. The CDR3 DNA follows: TGTGCCAGCAGCCCACCCTCAGGGGGCTCCGAGCAGTACTTC. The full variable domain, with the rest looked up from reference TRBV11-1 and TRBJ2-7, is EAEVAQSPRYKITEKSQAVAFWCDPISGHATLYWYRQILGQGPELLVQFQDESVVDDSQLPKDRFSAERLKGVDSTLKIQPAELGDSAMYLCASSPPSGGSEQYFGPGTRLTVT.